This record looks at one T cell receptor beta chain sequence and its context. What it binds is unknown. The sample is drawn from a study of CD8+ T cells in alopecia areata. Overall study: Treated patients took oral tofacitinib at 5 to 10 mg twice daily.

The treatment here: oral pan-JAK inhibitor, 5-10 mg twice daily. Study results and limitations: There was only one nonresponder, so it was unclear how baseline CD8+ expansion relates to response.

The CDR3 sequence is 15 residues long. V gave up 7 bases and J gave up 0 bases; unmatched junction bases: 6. CDR1 and CDR2 from the germline V gene are SQVTM and ANQGSEA. Sequencing relied on a cDNA template that was reverse transcribed from extracted RNA. Clones were read by immunoSEQ multiplex PCR, and TCRdb kept only the in-frame ones, dropping some. The data contain roughly 190,000 clones, just under 65% of them singletons. The sequences come from CD4+ T cells sorted from blood, collected at week 49, from a patient treated with tofacitinib. The chain combines TRBV29-1 with TRBJ2-2; 9 positions match TRBD1. This sequence originates from a human donor with alopecia areata. The chain's CDR3 is CSGRTGGANTGELFF. For the CDR3, the DNA is TGCAGCGGTAGAACAGGGGGCGCGAACACCGGGGAGCTGTTTTTT.